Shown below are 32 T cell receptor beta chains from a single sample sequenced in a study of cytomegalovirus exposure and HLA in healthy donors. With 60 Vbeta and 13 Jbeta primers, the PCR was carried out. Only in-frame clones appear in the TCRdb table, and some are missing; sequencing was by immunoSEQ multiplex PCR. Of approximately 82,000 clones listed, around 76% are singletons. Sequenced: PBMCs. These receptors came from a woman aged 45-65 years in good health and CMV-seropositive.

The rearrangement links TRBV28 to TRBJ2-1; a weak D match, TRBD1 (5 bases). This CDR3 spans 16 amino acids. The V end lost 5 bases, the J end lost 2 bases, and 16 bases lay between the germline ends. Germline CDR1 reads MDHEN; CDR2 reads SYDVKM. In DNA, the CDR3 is TGTGCCAGCAGTATCTTACAGGCACCAACCTACAATGAGCAGTTCTTC. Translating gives CASSILQAPTYNEQFF.

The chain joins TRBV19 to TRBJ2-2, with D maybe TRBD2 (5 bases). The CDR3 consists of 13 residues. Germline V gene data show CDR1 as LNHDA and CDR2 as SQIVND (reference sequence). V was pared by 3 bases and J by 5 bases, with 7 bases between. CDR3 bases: TGTGCCAGTAGTATTCGCGGGACCGGGGAGCTGTTTTTT. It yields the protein CASSIRGTGELFF.

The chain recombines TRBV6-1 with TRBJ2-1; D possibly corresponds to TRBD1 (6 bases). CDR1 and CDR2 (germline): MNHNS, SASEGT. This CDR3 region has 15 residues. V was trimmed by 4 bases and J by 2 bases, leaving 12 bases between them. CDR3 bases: TGTGCCAGCAGTGCTGGACAGACTCCCTACAATGAGCAGTTCTTC. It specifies CASSAGQTPYNEQFF.

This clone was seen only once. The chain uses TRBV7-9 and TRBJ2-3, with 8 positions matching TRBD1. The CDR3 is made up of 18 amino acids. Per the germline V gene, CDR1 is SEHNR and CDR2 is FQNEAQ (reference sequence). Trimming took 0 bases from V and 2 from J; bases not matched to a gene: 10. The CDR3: CASSLASLRGRFTDTQYF. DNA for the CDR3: TGTGCCAGCAGCTTAGCGTCTCTCAGGGGGCGATTCACAGATACGCAGTATTTT. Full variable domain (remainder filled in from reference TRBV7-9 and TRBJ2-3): DTGVSQNPRHKITKRGQNVTFRCDPISEHNRLYWYRQTLGQGPEFLTYFQNEAQLEKSRLLSDRFSAERPKGSFSTLEIQRTEQGDSAMYLCASSLASLRGRFTDTQYFGPGTRLTVL.

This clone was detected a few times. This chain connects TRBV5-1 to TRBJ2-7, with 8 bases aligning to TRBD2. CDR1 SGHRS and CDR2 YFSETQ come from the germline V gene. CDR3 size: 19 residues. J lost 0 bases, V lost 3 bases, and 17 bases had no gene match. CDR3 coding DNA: TGCGCCAGCAGCTCGCCGGTTGGTAGCGGGATATCCTACTCCTACGAGCAGTACTTC. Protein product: CASSSPVGSGISYSYEQYF.

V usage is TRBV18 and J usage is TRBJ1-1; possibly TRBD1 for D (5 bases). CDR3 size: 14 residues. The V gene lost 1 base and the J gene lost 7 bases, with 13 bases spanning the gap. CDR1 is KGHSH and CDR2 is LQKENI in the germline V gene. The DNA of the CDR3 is TGTGCCAGCTCACCACTAAGGACATCGCATGAAGCTTTCTTT. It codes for CASSPLRTSHEAFF.

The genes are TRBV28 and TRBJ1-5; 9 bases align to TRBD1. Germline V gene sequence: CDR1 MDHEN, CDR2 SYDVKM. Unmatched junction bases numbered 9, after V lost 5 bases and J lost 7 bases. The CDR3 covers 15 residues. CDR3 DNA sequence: TGTGCCAGCAGTCGAGTACAGGGGACAGGGCAGCCCCAGCATTTT. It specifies CASSRVQGTGQPQHF.

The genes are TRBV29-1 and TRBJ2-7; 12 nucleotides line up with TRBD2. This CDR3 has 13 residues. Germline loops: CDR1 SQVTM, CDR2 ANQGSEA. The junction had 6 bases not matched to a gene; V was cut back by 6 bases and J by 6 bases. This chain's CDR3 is CSVLAGGPLEQYF. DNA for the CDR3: TGCAGCGTCCTAGCGGGAGGGCCCCTCGAGCAGTACTTC.

In nucleotides, the CDR3 is TGTGCCAGCAGCCCGGTCCAAGAGACCCAGTACTTC. Amino acid sequence: CASSPVQETQYF. The chain employs TRBV6-1 and TRBJ2-5; no reliable D call. The germline gives CDR1 MNHNS, CDR2 SASEGT. The CDR3 loop spans 12 amino acids. V was cut by 6 bases and J by 1 base, with 6 bases left in between.

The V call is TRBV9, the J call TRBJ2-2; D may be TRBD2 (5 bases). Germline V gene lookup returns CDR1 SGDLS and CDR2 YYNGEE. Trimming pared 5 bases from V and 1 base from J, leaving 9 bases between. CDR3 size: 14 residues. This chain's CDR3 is CASRRTWNTGELFF. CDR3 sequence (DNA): TGTGCCAGCAGGCGGACTTGGAACACCGGGGAGCTGTTTTTT.

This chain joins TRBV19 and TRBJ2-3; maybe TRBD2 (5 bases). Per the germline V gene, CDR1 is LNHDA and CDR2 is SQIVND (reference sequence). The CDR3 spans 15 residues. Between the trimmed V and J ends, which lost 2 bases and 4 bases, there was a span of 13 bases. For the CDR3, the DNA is TGTGCCAGTAGTATACTCGGCCACGGGGCAGATACGCAGTATTTT. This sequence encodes CASSILGHGADTQYF.

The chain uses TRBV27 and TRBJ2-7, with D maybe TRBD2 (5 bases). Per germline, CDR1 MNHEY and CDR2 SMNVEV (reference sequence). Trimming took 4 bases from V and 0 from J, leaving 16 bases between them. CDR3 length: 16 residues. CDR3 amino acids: CASSSLGGRHSYEQYF. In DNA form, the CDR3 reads TGTGCCAGCAGTTCTCTCGGCGGGCGACACTCCTACGAGCAGTACTTC.

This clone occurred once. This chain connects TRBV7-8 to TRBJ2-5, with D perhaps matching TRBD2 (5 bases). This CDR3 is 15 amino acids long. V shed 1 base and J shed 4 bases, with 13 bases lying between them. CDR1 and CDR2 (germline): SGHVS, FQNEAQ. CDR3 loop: CASSLEGSSLETQYF. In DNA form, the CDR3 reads TGTGCCAGCAGCTTAGAAGGCTCTAGCTTAGAGACCCAGTACTTC.

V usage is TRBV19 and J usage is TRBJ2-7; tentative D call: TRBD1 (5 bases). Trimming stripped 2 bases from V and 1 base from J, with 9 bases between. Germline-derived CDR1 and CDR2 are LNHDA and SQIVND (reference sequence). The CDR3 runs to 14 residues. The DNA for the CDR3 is TGTGCCAGTAGTATACAGGGATGGTCCTACGAGCAGTACTTC. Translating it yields CASSIQGWSYEQYF.

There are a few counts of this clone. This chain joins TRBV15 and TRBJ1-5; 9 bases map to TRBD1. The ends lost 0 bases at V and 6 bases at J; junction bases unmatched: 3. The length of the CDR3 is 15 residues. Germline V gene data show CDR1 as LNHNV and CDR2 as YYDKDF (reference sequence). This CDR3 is CATSRDTGGSQPQHF. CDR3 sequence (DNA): TGTGCCACCAGCAGAGATACAGGGGGCAGTCAGCCCCAGCATTTT.

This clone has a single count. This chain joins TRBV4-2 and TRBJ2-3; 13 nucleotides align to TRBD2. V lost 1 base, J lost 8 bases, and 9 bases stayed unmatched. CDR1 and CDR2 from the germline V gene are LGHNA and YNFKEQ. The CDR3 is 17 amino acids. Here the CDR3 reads CASSQVGRTSGRGTQYF. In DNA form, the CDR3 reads TGTGCCAGCAGCCAAGTCGGTAGGACTAGCGGGAGAGGTACGCAGTATTTT.

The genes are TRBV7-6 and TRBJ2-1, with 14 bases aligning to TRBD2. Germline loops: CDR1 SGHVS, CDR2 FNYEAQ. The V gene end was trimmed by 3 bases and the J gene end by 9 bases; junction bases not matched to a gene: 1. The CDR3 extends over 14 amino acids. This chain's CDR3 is CASSFGLAGGEQFF. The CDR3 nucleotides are TGTGCCAGCAGCTTCGGACTAGCGGGAGGTGAGCAGTTCTTC.

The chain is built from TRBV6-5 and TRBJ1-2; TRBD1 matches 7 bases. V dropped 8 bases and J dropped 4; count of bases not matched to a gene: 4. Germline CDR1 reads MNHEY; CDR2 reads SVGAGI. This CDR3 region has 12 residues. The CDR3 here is CASQGQTYGYTF. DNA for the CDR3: TGTGCCAGCCAGGGACAGACCTATGGCTACACCTTC.

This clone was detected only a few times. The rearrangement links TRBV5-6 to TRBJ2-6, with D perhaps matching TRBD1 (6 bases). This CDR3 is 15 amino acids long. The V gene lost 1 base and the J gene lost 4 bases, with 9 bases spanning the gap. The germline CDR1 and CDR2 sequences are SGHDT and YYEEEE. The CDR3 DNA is TGTGCCAGCAGCTTGACAGGGACCGGGGCCAACGTCCTGACTTTC. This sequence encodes CASSLTGTGANVLTF.

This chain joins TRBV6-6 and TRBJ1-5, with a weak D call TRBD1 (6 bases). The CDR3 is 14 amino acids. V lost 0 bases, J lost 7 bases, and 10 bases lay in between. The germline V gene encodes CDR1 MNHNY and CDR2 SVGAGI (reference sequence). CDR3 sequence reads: CASSYSNREQPQHF. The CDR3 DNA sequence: TGTGCCAGCAGTTACTCCAACAGGGAGCAGCCCCAGCATTTT.

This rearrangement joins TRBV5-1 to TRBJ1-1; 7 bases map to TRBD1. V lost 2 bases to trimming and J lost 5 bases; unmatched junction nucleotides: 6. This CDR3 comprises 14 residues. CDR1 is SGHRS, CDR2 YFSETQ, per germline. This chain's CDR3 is CASSFGTVGTEAFF. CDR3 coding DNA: TGCGCCAGCAGCTTTGGGACAGTGGGAACTGAAGCTTTCTTT.

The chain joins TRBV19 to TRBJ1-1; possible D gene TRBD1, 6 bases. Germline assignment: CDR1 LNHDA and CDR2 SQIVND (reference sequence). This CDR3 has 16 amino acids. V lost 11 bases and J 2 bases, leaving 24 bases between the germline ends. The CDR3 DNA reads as TGTGCCGTCCAACAGGGATCGGGGGGTCCTAACACTGAAGCTTTCTTT. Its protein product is CAVQQGSGGPNTEAFF.

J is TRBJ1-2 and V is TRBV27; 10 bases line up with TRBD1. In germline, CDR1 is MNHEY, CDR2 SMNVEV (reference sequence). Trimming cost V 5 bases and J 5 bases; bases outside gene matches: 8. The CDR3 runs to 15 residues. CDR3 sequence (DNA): TGTGCCAGCAGTCCCCGGGACAGGGGCGCTTATGGCTACACCTTC. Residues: CASSPRDRGAYGYTF.

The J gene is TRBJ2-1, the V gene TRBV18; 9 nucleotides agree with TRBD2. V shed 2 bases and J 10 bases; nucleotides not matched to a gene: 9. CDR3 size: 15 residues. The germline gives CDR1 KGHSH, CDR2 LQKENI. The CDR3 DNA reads TGTGCCAGCTCACCAACCGGGACTAGCTCGGGAGAGCAGTTCTTC. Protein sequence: CASSPTGTSSGEQFF.

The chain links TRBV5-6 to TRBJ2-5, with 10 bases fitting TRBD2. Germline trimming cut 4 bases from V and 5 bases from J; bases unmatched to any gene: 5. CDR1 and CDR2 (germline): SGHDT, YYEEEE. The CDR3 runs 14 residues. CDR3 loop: CASSERGGYETQYF. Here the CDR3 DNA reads TGTGCCAGCAGCGAGCGGGGGGGGTATGAGACCCAGTACTTC.

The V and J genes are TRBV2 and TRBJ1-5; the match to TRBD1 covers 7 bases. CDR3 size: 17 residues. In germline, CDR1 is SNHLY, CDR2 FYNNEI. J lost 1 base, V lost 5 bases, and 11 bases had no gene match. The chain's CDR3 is CASSPKTGFTSNQPQHF. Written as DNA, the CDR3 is TGTGCCAGCAGTCCAAAGACAGGGTTTACGAGCAATCAGCCCCAGCATTTT.

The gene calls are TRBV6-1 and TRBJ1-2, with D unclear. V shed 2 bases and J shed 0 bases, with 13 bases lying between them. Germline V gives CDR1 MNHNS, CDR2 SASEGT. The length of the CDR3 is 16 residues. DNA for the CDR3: TGTGCCAGCAGTGAACTAGACGGTCGCCCTAACTATGGCTACACCTTC. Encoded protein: CASSELDGRPNYGYTF.

In nucleotides, the CDR3 is TGTGCCAGCAGCTTAGGAGGCGCCGACCTGACTTTC. Its translation: CASSLGGADLTF. The chain links TRBV7-9 to TRBJ2-6, with unresolved D. V shed 1 base and J shed 15 bases, with 10 bases lying between them. The CDR3 contains 12 residues. CDR1 and CDR2 (germline): SEHNR, FQNEAQ (reference sequence).

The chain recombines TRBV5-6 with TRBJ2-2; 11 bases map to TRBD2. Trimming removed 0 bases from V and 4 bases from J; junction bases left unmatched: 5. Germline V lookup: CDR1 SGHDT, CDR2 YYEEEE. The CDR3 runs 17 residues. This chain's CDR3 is CASSLGRTSGFTGELFF. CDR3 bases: TGTGCCAGCAGCTTGGGGCGGACTAGCGGGTTCACCGGGGAGCTGTTTTTT.

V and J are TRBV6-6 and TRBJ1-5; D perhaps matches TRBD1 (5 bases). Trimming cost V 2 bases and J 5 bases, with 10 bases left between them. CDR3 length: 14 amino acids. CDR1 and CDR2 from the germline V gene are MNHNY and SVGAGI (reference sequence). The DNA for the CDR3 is TGTGCCAGCAGTTACATAGGGGCGGATCAGCCCCAGCATTTT. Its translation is CASSYIGADQPQHF.

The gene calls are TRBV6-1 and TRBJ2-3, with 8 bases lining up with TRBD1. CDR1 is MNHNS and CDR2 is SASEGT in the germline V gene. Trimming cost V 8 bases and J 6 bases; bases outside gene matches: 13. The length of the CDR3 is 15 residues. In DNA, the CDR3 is TGTGCCAGCTCGATTGGACAGGGAGGTAGGGATACGCAGTATTTT. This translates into CASSIGQGGRDTQYF.

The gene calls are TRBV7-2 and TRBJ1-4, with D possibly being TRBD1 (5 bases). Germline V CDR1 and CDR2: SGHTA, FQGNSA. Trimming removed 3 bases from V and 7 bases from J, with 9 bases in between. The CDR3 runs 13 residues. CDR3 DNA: TGTGCCAGCAGCTTGGGCAGGGTTGAAAAACTGTTTTTT. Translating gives CASSLGRVEKLFF.